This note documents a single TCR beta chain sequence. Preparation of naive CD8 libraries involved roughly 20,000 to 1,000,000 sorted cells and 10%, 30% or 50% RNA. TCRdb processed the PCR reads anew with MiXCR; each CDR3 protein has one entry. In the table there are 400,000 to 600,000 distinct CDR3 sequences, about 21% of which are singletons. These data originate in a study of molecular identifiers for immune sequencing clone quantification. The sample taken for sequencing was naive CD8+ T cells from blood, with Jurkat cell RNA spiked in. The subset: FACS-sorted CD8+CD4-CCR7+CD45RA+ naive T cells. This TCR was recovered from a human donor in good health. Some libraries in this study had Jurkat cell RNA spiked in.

The CDR3 nucleotides read TGTGCCAGCAGGAGACAGGACCATGAACCCTACGAGCAGTACTTC. This codes for CASRRQDHEPYEQYF. This chain joins TRBV6-5 and TRBJ2-7; a possible D gene is TRBD1 (6 bases). The CDR3 spans 15 residues. CDR1 and CDR2 (germline): MNHEY, SVGAGI. V was clipped by 6 bases and J by 2 bases, with 17 bases between them.